This T cell receptor beta chain comes out of a study of shared clonotypes between healthy human individuals. TCRdb's copy holds only in-frame clones and misses some; the assay was immunoSEQ multiplex PCR. Of about 1.1 million clones detected, about 80% appear once; the ten largest clones hold 0.7% to 0.95%. CDR3 length: 16 residues. V was trimmed by 1 base and J by 0 bases, leaving 10 bases between them. Germline assignment: CDR1 MDHEN and CDR2 SYDVKM. The V and J genes are TRBV28 and TRBJ1-3; D unclear. The TCR comes from a man aged 18 to 35 in good health. Some clones in this sample may be carry-over from other donors' samples. The sequenced material came from memory CD4+ T cells from PBMCs. The subset was: CD45RA-negative fraction. Written as DNA, the CDR3 is TGTGCCAGCAGTTTATTCACAACCCTCTCTGGAAACACCATATATTTT. It specifies CASSLFTTLSGNTIYF. Based on the CDR3 plus reference TRBV28 and TRBJ1-3, the full variable domain is DVKVTQSSRYLVKRTGEKVFLECVQDMDHENMFWYRQDPGLGLRLIYFSYDVKMKEKGDIPEGYSVSREKKERFSLILESASTNQTSMYLCASSLFTTLSGNTIYFGEGSWLTVV.